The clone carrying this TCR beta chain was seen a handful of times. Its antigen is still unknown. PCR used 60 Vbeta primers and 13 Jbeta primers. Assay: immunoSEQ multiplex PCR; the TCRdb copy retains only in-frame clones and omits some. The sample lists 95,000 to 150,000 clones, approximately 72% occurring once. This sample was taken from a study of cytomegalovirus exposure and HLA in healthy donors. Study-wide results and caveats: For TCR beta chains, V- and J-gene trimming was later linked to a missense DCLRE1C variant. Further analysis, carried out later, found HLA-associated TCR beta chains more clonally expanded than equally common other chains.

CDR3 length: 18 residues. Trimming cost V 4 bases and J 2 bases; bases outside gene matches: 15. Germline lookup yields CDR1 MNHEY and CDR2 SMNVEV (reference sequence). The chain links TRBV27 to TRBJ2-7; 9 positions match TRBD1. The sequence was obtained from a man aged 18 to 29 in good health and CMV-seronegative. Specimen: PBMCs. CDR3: CASSWRPDRTGAAYEQYF. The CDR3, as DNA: TGTGCCAGCAGTTGGCGACCGGATCGGACAGGGGCAGCCTACGAGCAGTACTTC.